Presented here are 24 T cell receptor beta chains from one specimen sequenced in a study of blood T cell repertoires in COVID-19. Libraries were prepared by immunoSEQ multiplex PCR; TCRdb keeps only in-frame clonotypes and omits some of them. The sample has under 450,000 clones; 91% are singletons. Source material: PBMCs or T cells enriched from blood (not recorded which). The source is a woman in her thirties or forties who had been exposed to COVID-19.

This chain uses TRBV15 with TRBJ1-2; D unresolved. V was trimmed by 1 base and J by 4 bases, leaving 10 bases between them. The CDR3 has 14 amino acids. Germline CDR1 and CDR2: LNHNV and YYDKDF (reference sequence). As DNA, the CDR3 is TGTGCCACCAGCAGAGCACAAGGGAGCTATGGCTACACCTTC. This gives the protein CATSRAQGSYGYTF.

The V gene is TRBV6-4, the J gene TRBJ2-1; 8 nucleotides align to TRBD1. The CDR3 covers 14 residues. CDR1 MRHNA and CDR2 SNTAGT come from the germline V gene. The V gene end was trimmed by 4 bases and the J gene end by 7 bases; junction bases not matched to a gene: 6. CDR3 in DNA: TGTGCCAGCAGTGCCCAGGGGGCGGAGAATGAGCAGTTCTTC. Translated: CASSAQGAENEQFF.

The chain employs TRBV10-2 and TRBJ2-5; 13 nucleotides line up with TRBD2. The CDR3 runs to 15 residues. J was trimmed by 1 base and V by 6 bases; bases with no gene match: 2. Germline V gene data show CDR1 as WSHSY and CDR2 as SAAADI. In DNA form, the CDR3 reads TGCGCCAGCAGGGGGACTAGCGGGATCCAAGAGACCCAGTACTTC. It translates to CASRGTSGIQETQYF.

This chain uses TRBV10-2 with TRBJ1-5; tentative D call: TRBD1 (5 bases). The CDR3 spans 14 residues. Germline V gene sequence: CDR1 WSHSY, CDR2 SAAADI. Trimming cost V 2 bases and J 6 bases, with 11 bases left between them. Written as DNA, the CDR3 is TGCGCCAGCAGTGAGGGCCCGCAGGGTCAGCCCCAGCATTTT. The encoded protein is CASSEGPQGQPQHF.

The V and J genes are TRBV19 and TRBJ2-2; D remains unclear. There are 14 residues in the CDR3. Germline CDR1 and CDR2: LNHDA and SQIVND (reference sequence). The ends were cut back, 4 bases at V and 3 bases at J, with 9 bases in the middle. As DNA, the CDR3 is TGTGCCAGTAGTACGCCCCTAGACACCGGGGAGCTGTTTTTT. Protein: CASSTPLDTGELFF.

The chain couples TRBV4-3 to TRBJ2-3, with D tentatively TRBD1 (6 bases). This CDR3 spans 14 amino acids. Per the germline V gene, CDR1 is LGHNA and CDR2 is YSLEER. The V end was cut by 4 bases, the J end by 3 bases, with 11 bases between. CDR3 in DNA: TGCGCCAGCAGCCTCCGGACAGATACAGATACGCAGTATTTT. Protein product: CASSLRTDTDTQYF.

The chain couples TRBV18 to TRBJ1-1, with a weak D call TRBD1 (5 bases). Germline lookup yields CDR1 KGHSH and CDR2 LQKENI. Trimming cost V 5 bases and J 1 base, with 11 bases left between them. The CDR3 length is 14 residues. This CDR3 reads CASSASQGNTEAFF. The CDR3 coding sequence is TGTGCCAGCTCAGCTTCGCAGGGGAACACTGAAGCTTTCTTT.

The J gene is TRBJ2-2, the V gene TRBV10-3; 14 bases map to TRBD2. CDR1 ENHRY and CDR2 SYGVKD come from the germline V gene. The CDR3 length is 17 residues. The trim removed 6 bases at V and 1 base at J, leaving 4 bases unmatched. DNA for the CDR3: TGTGCCATCAGAGGGACTAGCGGGGGCCGGAACACCGGGGAGCTGTTTTTT. This sequence encodes CAIRGTSGGRNTGELFF.

The rearrangement uses TRBV6-5 and TRBJ1-4, with 7 bases identical to TRBD1. The CDR3 covers 14 residues. After removal of 5 bases from V and 10 bases from J, the junction contained 10 bases not matched to a gene. The V gene's germline CDR1 is MNHEY and CDR2 SVGAGI. The CDR3 region has the DNA TGTGCCAGCAGTAGGGGGCTCGAATCAGGAAAACTGTTTTTT. This sequence encodes CASSRGLESGKLFF.

The chain joins TRBV19 to TRBJ1-5; TRBD1 might be the D (6 bases). Per germline, CDR1 LNHDA and CDR2 SQIVND (reference sequence). The V and J ends lost 7 bases and 7 bases respectively, with 11 bases between them. This CDR3 region has 12 residues. CDR3 DNA: TGTGCCAGTAATGGGGGCGGGCAGCCCCAGCATTTT. Translating gives CASNGGGQPQHF.

V is TRBV6-2 or TRBV6-3 and J is TRBJ1-2; D may be TRBD1 (5 bases). V gave up 2 bases and J gave up 9 bases, with 16 bases separating them. Looked up from germline, CDR1 is MNHEY and CDR2 is SVGEGT. CDR3 length: 14 amino acids. Here the CDR3 reads CASSYGTLGQSYTF. The CDR3 DNA is TGTGCCAGCAGTTACGGGACTCTTGGCCAGAGCTACACCTTC.

The chain is built from TRBV3-1 (or the pseudogene TRBV3-2) and TRBJ2-2, with 8 bases lining up with TRBD2. The CDR3 length is 16 residues. Trimming removed 4 bases from V and 1 base from J; junction bases left unmatched: 5. Per the germline V gene, CDR1 is LGHDT and CDR2 is YNNKEL (reference sequence). This chain's CDR3 is CASSPRSGRNTGELFF. CDR3 nucleotides: TGTGCCAGCAGCCCAAGAAGCGGGAGGAACACCGGGGAGCTGTTTTTT.

The rearrangement joins TRBV12-5 to TRBJ2-1; TRBD1 is a possible D gene (5 bases). From germline, CDR1 is LGHNT and CDR2 FRNRAP. CDR3 length: 11 amino acids. Trimming left V 6 bases short and J 10 bases short, with 10 bases between. The DNA for the CDR3 is TGTGCTAGTGGGGAAACAGGAGAGCAGTTCTTC. Translation: CASGETGEQFF.

This clone was seen just once. The genes are TRBV11-3 and TRBJ2-5, with D unclear. Germline values: CDR1 SGHNT, CDR2 YENEEA. CDR3 length: 17 residues. The ends were cut back, 3 bases at V and 4 bases at J, with 21 bases in the middle. The CDR3 protein is CASSLVAMNRFGETQYF. CDR3 in DNA: TGTGCCAGCAGCTTGGTAGCAATGAATCGTTTCGGAGAGACCCAGTACTTC.

The CDR3 sequence: CATSEPARDTQYF. The CDR3 DNA reads as TGTGCCACCAGTGAACCTGCTAGGGATACGCAGTATTTT. The chain carries TRBV24-1 and TRBJ2-3; D not certain. CDR1 is KGHDR, CDR2 SFDVKD, per germline. The length of the CDR3 is 13 residues. Trimming pared 4 bases from V and 6 bases from J, leaving 10 bases between.

The chain links TRBV2 to TRBJ1-2; no definite D call. From germline, CDR1 is SNHLY and CDR2 FYNNEI. CDR3 length: 14 residues. Trimming pared 6 bases from V and 5 bases from J, leaving 16 bases between. The CDR3 DNA follows: TGTGCCAGCAGCCCCGAGGGAGAGTTGTATGGCTACACCTTC. Its protein is CASSPEGELYGYTF.

This chain links TRBV9 with TRBJ1-2, with 9 bases matching TRBD1. The V gene's germline CDR1 is SGDLS and CDR2 YYNGEE. The CDR3 is 13 residues long. V dropped 4 bases and J dropped 8; count of bases not matched to a gene: 6. The CDR3 DNA is TGTGCCAGCAGCCAACAGGGGGCGCGAGGCTACACCTTC. Translation gives CASSQQGARGYTF.

This rearrangement joins TRBV2 to TRBJ2-1; D gene unclear. Germline CDR1 reads SNHLY; CDR2 reads FYNNEI. The CDR3 contains 15 residues. V was shortened by 4 bases and J by 4 bases, with 14 bases between the two germline ends. The CDR3 DNA is TGTGCCAGCAGTGGGGTTAGCCTAACTTACAATGAGCAGTTCTTC. Amino acids: CASSGVSLTYNEQFF.

The chain is built from TRBV18 and TRBJ2-7; no clear D. The CDR3 contains 14 residues. V was clipped by 2 bases and J by 7 bases, with 15 bases between them. Germline loops: CDR1 KGHSH, CDR2 LQKENI. The CDR3 nucleotides are TGTGCCAGCTCACCAATAGTAGCTAGTAATGAGCAGTACTTC. Translating gives CASSPIVASNEQYF. Variable domain in full (rest from reference TRBV18 and TRBJ2-7): NAGVMQNPRHLVRRRGQEARLRCSPMKGHSHVYWYRQLPEEGLKFMVYLQKENIIDESGMPKERFSAEFPKEGPSILRIQQVVRGDSAAYFCASSPIVASNEQYFGPGTRLTVT.

The chain joins TRBV9 to TRBJ1-6; TRBD1 is a possible D gene (6 bases). This CDR3 region has 14 residues. Trimming pared 4 bases from V and 5 bases from J, leaving 10 bases between. CDR1 and CDR2 from the germline V gene are SGDLS and YYNGEE. The CDR3 DNA follows: TGTGCCAGCAGCCCCAGGACAGATAATTCACCCCTCCACTTT. Translated, it gives CASSPRTDNSPLHF.

This clone was counted between two and nine times. J is TRBJ1-6 and V is TRBV6-5, with TRBD1 matching 7 bases. V shed 6 bases, J shed 9 bases, and the junction held 11 bases outside the gene matches. Germline V gene lookup returns CDR1 MNHEY and CDR2 SVGAGI. The CDR3 extends over 15 amino acids. The DNA for the CDR3 is TGTGCCAGCAGGTCATTCGGGACAGCTAGTTCACCCCTCCACTTT. This translates into CASRSFGTASSPLHF.

The CDR3 DNA reads as TGTGCCTGGGCCTCCGGGACAGTCGGAAACACCATATATTTT. It codes for CAWASGTVGNTIYF. The J gene is TRBJ1-3, the V gene TRBV30; 7 bases match TRBD1. Germline V gene data show CDR1 as GTSNPN and CDR2 as SVGIG (reference sequence). The CDR3 has 14 residues. After removal of 5 bases from V and 4 bases from J, the junction contained 8 bases not matched to a gene.

CDR3 residues: CASSQIPGETGELFF. CDR3 in DNA: TGTGCCAGCAGCCAAATTCCGGGGGAGACCGGGGAGCTGTTTTTT. The V and J genes are TRBV3-1 (or the pseudogene TRBV3-2) and TRBJ2-2; perhaps TRBD2 as D (6 bases). The V gene's germline CDR1 is LGHDT and CDR2 YNNKEL (reference sequence). V lost 2 bases to trimming and J lost 5 bases, with 12 bases between them. The CDR3 is made up of 15 amino acids.

V usage is TRBV5-6 and J usage is TRBJ2-7, with D possibly being TRBD1 (6 bases). Germline V lookup: CDR1 SGHDT, CDR2 YYEEEE. CDR3 length: 15 amino acids. Trimming stripped 6 bases from V and 4 bases from J, with 20 bases between. The CDR3 protein is CASTAPTRGHYEQYF. The CDR3 DNA follows: TGTGCCAGCACCGCACCAACCAGGGGCCATTACGAGCAGTACTTC.